This T cell receptor beta chain was identified during a study of molecular identifiers for immune sequencing clone quantification. Study context: Replicates involved a five-way split of RNA from around 20,000 or 100,000 naive CD8 cells, with sequencing of four. Study-level findings and limits: Jurkat TCR RNA spiked in from one cell reportedly remained identifiable amid about a million naive cells.

Regarding this clonotype: What it binds is not known. A much larger clone differs by one base, so this may be a read error.

From the PCR reads, TCRdb called clonotypes with MiXCR, one entry per CDR3 protein. The table lists more than 450,000 distinct CDR3 sequences, under 30% of them singletons. The specimen was naive CD8+ T cells from blood, with Jurkat cell RNA spiked in. The subset: FACS-sorted CD8+CD4-CCR7+CD45RA+ naive T cells. The receptor was isolated from a human donor in good health. Some libraries in this study had Jurkat cell RNA spiked in.

The CDR3 is CASSLGSGNTDTQYF. CDR3 in DNA: TGTGCCAGCAGCTTAGGTAGCGGGAATACAGATACGCAGTATTTT. The V and J genes are TRBV7-6 and TRBJ2-3; 8 bases are shared with TRBD2. CDR3 length equals 15 residues. J gave up 3 bases and V 1 base, and 3 bases lay outside the gene matches. CDR1 and CDR2 (germline): SGHVS, FNYEAQ.